One sample yielded the 9 T cell receptor beta chains listed below, sequenced in a study of blood T cell repertoires in COVID-19 (dated by TCRdb to about 2020). Library construction relied on the immunoSEQ multiplex PCR assay. TCRdb obtained this table from immuneACCESS and retained in-frame rearrangements with V and J assigned. These tables miss some clones; where compared with another copy, unresolved V genes account for less than half of the shortfall, and the remainder is unexplained. The sample data list roughly 200,000 clones, and about 88% of these were observed just once. The ten top clones hold roughly 2.6% of the sample. Sequences were obtained from PBMCs or T cells enriched from blood (not recorded which). The receptors shown here come from a young woman who had recovered from COVID-19.

This clone came up a few times. The chain couples TRBV11-2 to TRBJ2-2; TRBD1 might be the D (6 bases). Trimming removed 6 bases at V and 7 bases at J, with 15 bases between. The CDR3 spans 14 residues. Looked up from germline, CDR1 is SGHAT and CDR2 is FQNNGV. The CDR3 reads CASSRDRRSGELFF. DNA for the CDR3: TGTGCCAGCAGTCGCGACAGGCGCAGCGGGGAGCTGTTTTTT.

The chain uses TRBV7-6 and TRBJ2-1, with 10 bases aligning to TRBD2. CDR1 and CDR2 from the germline V gene are SGHVS and FNYEAQ. The CDR3 totals 15 residues. J lost 2 bases, V lost 3 bases, and 1 base had no gene match. This chain's CDR3 is CASSFSGGPYNEQFF. In DNA form, the CDR3 reads TGTGCCAGCAGCTTTAGCGGGGGGCCCTACAATGAGCAGTTCTTC.

V usage is TRBV7-2 and J usage is TRBJ2-2; TRBD2 matches at 8 bases. Per germline, CDR1 SGHTA and CDR2 FQGNSA. The trim removed 0 bases at V and 5 bases at J, leaving 5 bases unmatched. CDR3 size: 16 residues. Here the CDR3 reads CASSLASGGGTGELFF. In DNA, the CDR3 is TGTGCCAGCAGCTTAGCCAGCGGGGGAGGGACCGGGGAGCTGTTTTTT.

The chain combines TRBV7-2 with TRBJ2-5, with 7 bases identical to TRBD2. The V gene end was trimmed by 0 bases and the J gene end by 5 bases; junction bases not matched to a gene: 6. The CDR3 runs 15 residues. CDR1 SGHTA and CDR2 FQGNSA come from the germline V gene. CDR3 sequence: CASSLARGVRETQYF. The CDR3 DNA reads TGTGCCAGCAGCTTAGCCCGGGGGGTTCGGGAGACCCAGTACTTC.

The genes are TRBV7-2 and TRBJ1-2, with 7 positions matching TRBD1. CDR3 size: 13 residues. With 5 bases clipped from V and 7 bases from J, the junction kept 7 bases outside the gene matches. Per germline, CDR1 SGHTA and CDR2 FQGNSA. This chain's CDR3 is CASSPTTGSGYTF. The CDR3, as DNA: TGTGCCAGCAGCCCCACGACAGGGAGTGGCTACACCTTC.

This rearrangement joins TRBV2 to TRBJ1-1; no definite D call. From germline, CDR1 is SNHLY and CDR2 FYNNEI. This CDR3 region has 13 residues. V lost 2 bases and J lost 1, with 5 bases in between. The CDR3 nucleotides read TGTGCCAGCAGTGAAATGAGGAACACTGAAGCTTTCTTT. Translated, it gives CASSEMRNTEAFF.

The chain carries TRBV12-3 or TRBV12-4 and TRBJ1-1, with unresolved D. The CDR3 is 13 residues long. Trimming stripped 5 bases from V and 0 bases from J, with 7 bases between. CDR3 region: CASSNTVNTEAFF. The CDR3 DNA reads TGTGCCAGCAGTAATACAGTGAACACTGAAGCTTTCTTT.

The rearrangement joins TRBV27 to TRBJ2-1; 10 positions agree with TRBD2. The CDR3 is 17 residues long. CDR1 is MNHEY and CDR2 is SMNVEV in the germline V gene (reference sequence). With 8 bases clipped from V and 2 bases from J, the junction kept 12 bases outside the gene matches. The CDR3 region is CASSRTFSGGAYNEQFF. CDR3 coding DNA: TGTGCCAGCTCCCGTACCTTCAGCGGGGGGGCCTACAATGAGCAGTTCTTC.

The V call is TRBV6-5, the J call TRBJ1-2; D uncertain. Deletions cut 2 bases from V and 8 bases from J, with 6 bases between. CDR1 and CDR2 from the germline V gene are MNHEY and SVGAGI. The CDR3 totals 11 residues. CDR3 coding DNA: TGTGCCAGCAGTTACGCGGGGGGCTACACCTTC. It specifies CASSYAGGYTF.